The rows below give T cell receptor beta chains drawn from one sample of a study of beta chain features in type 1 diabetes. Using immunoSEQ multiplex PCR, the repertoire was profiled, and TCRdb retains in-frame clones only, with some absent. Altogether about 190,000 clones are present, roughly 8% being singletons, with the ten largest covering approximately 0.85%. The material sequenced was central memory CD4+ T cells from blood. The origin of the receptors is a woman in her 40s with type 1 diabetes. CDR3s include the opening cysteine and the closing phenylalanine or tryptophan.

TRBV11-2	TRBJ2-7	CASSLGDRTYEQYF
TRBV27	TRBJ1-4	CASSGQGVGEKLFF
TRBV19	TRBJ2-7	CASSISGTGGSYEQYF
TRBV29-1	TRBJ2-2	CSVEPGYTGELFF
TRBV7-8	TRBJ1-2	CASSLAGQGNYGYTF
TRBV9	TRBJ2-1	CASSVETSGGVSLYNEQFF
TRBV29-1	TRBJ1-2	CSVEGGAGGSQFYGYTF
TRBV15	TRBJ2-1	CATSLGQSSYNEQFF
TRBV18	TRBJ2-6	CASSPETGSGANVLTF
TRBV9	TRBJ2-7	CASSVIAGASYEQYF
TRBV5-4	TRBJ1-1	CASSFDRNTEAFF
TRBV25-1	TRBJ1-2	CASSEFAGTGYGYTF
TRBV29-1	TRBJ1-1	CSVDRGHGDTEAFF
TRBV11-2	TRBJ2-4	CASSWSPGQGDIQYF
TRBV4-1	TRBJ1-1	CASSENPRGTNTEAFF
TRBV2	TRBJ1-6	CASSVGQPNSPLHF
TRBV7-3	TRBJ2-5	CASSSGETQYF
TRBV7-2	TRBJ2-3	CASRKRAGGPPDTQYF
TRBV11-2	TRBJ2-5	CASSPDSRGGTQYF
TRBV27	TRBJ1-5	CASSFVVDQPQHF
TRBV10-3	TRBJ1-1	CASRPGLVENTEAFF
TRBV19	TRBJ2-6	CASSMSSNNVLTF
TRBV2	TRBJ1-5	CASSALVRGQPQHF
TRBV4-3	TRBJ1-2	CASSPGGPYGYTF
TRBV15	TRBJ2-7	CATSRGQGLNEQYF
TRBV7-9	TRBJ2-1	CASDRGSYNEQFF
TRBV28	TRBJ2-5	CASSGQGRDSETQYF
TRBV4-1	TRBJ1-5	CASSRSPNGDANQPQHF
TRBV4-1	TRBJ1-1	CASSQGDRANTEAFF
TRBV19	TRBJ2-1	CATSGYSYNEQFF
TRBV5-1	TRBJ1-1	CASSNRGRDTEAFF
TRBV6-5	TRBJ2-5	CASSKGLYQETQYF
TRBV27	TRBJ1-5	CAPPEGAGQPQHF
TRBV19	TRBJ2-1	CASLGQFREQFF
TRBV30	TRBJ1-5	CAWSVGERGGGNQPQHF
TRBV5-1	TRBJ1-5	CASSLGGGDQPQHF
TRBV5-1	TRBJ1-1	CASSSNRGQVTEAFF
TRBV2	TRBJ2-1	CASSEYRATYNEQFF
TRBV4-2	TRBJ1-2	CASSQVEGAGYGYTF
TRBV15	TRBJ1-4	CATSKRGQGEKLFF
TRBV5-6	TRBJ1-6	CASSLERVNSPLHF
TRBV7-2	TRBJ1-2	CASSLGTTGEGYTF
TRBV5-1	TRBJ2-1	CASSYNSGSSYNEQFF
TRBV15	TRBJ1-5	CATRTGGNGNQPQHF
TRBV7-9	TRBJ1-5	CASSLRSHGGNQPQHF
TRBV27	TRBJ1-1	CASSLRGRWTEAFF